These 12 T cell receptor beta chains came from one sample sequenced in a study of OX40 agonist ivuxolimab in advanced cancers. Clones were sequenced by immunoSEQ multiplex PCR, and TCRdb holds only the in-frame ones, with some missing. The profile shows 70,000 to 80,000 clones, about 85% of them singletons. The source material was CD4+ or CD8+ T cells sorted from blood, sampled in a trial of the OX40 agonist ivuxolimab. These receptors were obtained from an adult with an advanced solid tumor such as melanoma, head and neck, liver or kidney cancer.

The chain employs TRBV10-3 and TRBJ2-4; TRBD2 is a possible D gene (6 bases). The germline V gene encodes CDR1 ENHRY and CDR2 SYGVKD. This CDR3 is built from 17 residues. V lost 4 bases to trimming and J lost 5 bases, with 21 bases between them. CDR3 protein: CAISASGTPGRENIQYF. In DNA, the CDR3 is TGTGCCATCAGTGCCTCCGGGACTCCCGGCCGGGAAAACATTCAGTACTTC.

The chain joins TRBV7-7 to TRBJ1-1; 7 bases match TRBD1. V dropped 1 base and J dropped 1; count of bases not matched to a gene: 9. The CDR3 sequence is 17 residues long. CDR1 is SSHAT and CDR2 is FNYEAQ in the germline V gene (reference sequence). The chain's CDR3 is CASSLVRDREQNTEAFF. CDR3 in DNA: TGTGCCAGCAGCTTAGTACGAGACAGGGAACAGAACACTGAAGCTTTCTTT.

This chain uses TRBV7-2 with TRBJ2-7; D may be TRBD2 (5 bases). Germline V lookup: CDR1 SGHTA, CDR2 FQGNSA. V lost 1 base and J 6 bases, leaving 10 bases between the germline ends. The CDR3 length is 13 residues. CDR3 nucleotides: TGTGCCAGCAGCTTAGGACGGGATCGCGAGCAGTACTTC. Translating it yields CASSLGRDREQYF.

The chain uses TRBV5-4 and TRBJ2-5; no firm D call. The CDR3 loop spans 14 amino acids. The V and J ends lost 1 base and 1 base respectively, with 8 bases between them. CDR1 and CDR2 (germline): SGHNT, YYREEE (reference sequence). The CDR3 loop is CASSLNAFQETQYF. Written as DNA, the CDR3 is TGTGCCAGCAGCTTGAACGCCTTCCAAGAGACCCAGTACTTC.

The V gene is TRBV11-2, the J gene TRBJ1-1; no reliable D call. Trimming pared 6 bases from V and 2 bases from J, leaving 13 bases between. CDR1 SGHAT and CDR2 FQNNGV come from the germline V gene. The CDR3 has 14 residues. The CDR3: CASRLSLANTEAFF. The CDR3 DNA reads TGTGCCAGCAGGCTTAGTCTGGCTAACACTGAAGCTTTCTTT.

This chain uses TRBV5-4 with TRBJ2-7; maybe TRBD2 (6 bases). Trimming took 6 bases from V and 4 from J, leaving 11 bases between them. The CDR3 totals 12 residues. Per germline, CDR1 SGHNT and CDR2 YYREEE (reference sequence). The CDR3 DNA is TGTGCCAGCACCCGCCGGGAGTACGAGCAGTACTTC. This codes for CASTRREYEQYF.

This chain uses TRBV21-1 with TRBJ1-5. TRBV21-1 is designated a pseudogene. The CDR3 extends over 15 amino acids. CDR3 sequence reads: CASSKACREGQPQHF. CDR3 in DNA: TGTGCCAGCAGCAAAGCTTGCAGGGAGGGTCAGCCCCAGCATTTT.

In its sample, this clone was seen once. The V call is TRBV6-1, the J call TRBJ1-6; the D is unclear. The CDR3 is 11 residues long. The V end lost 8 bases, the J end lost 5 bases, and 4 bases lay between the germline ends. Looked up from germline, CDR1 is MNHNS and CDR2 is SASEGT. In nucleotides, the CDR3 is TGTGCCAGCCGCCATAATTCACCCCTCCACTTT. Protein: CASRHNSPLHF.

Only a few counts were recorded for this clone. The CDR3 region has the DNA TGTGCCAGCAGTGAGGACAGGGGGTACGAGCAGTACTTC. Translating it yields CASSEDRGYEQYF. This chain links TRBV2 with TRBJ2-7; 10 bases are shared with TRBD1. The junction had 0 bases not matched to a gene; V was cut back by 3 bases and J by 4 bases. The CDR3 length is 13 residues. Germline V gene sequence: CDR1 SNHLY, CDR2 FYNNEI.

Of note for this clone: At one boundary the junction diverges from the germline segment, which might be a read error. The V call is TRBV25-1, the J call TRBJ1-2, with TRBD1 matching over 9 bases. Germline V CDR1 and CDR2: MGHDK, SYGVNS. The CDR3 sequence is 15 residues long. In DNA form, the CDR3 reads TGTGTCAGCAGTCCTCGGGACAGGGAGAACTATGGCTACACCTTC. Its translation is CVSSPRDRENYGYTF.

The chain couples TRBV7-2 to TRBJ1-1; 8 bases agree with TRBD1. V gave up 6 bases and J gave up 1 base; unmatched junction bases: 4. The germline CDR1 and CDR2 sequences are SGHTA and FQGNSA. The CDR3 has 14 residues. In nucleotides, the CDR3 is TGTGCCAGCAGGCCAGACAGGGGGAACACTGAAGCTTTCTTT. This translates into CASRPDRGNTEAFF.

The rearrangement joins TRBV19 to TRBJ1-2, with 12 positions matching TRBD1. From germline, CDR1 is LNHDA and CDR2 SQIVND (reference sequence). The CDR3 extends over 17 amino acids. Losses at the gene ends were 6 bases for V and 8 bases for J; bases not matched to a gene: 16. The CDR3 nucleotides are TGTGCCAGTAGGGGACCCGAGGGACAGGGGGCTTCTCGAGGCTACACCTTC. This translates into CASRGPEGQGASRGYTF. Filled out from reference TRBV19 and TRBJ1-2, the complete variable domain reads DGGITQSPKYLFRKEGQNVTLSCEQNLNHDAMYWYRQDPGQGLRLIYYSQIVNDFQKGDIAEGYSVSREKKESFPLTVTSAQKNPTAFYLCASRGPEGQGASRGYTFGSGTRLTVV.